The rows below give T cell receptor beta chains drawn from one sample of a study of blood T cell repertoires in COVID-19. Produced via immunoSEQ multiplex PCR; TCRdb's table is partial and in-frame only. This sample has some 260,000 clones, with 88% found just once. The specimen sequenced was peripheral blood. The receptors here all came from a woman under 40 with acute or convalescent COVID-19. Both conserved end residues are trimmed from each CDR3.

j_gene: TRBJ1-2; v_gene: TRBV5-6; CDR3aa: ASSNGQTFYGYT
j_gene: TRBJ1-5; v_gene: TRBV3-1/TRBV3-2; CDR3aa: ASSQDRGGNQPQH
j_gene: TRBJ2-5; v_gene: TRBV3-1/TRBV3-2; CDR3aa: ASSQGGGQGSQETQY
j_gene: TRBJ2-3; v_gene: TRBV14; CDR3aa: ASSPFGLAGLQVTQY
j_gene: TRBJ1-1; v_gene: TRBV9; CDR3aa: ASSGNEYGDRDDGPEAF
j_gene: TRBJ2-1; v_gene: TRBV7-3; CDR3aa: ASSLIPGPQVEQF
j_gene: TRBJ2-3; v_gene: TRBV5-1; CDR3aa: ASSFLRGEHGDTQY
j_gene: TRBJ1-5; v_gene: TRBV3-1/TRBV3-2; CDR3aa: ASSQVLDSNQPQH
j_gene: TRBJ1-5; v_gene: TRBV7-8; CDR3aa: ASSLGGSSNQPQH
j_gene: TRBJ2-3; v_gene: TRBV7-2; CDR3aa: ASSRQGTDTQY
j_gene: TRBJ2-7; v_gene: TRBV11-3; CDR3aa: ASSPNPRTGGLYEQY
j_gene: TRBJ1-1; v_gene: TRBV5-5; CDR3aa: ASSSSRTEAF
j_gene: TRBJ1-2; v_gene: TRBV29-1; CDR3aa: SVGSPGQGMGYT
j_gene: TRBJ2-2; v_gene: TRBV5-4; CDR3aa: ASRGWFDTGELF
j_gene: TRBJ2-7; v_gene: TRBV14; CDR3aa: ASSLKRVVSYEQY
j_gene: TRBJ1-3; v_gene: TRBV9; CDR3aa: ASSVEGTGGNTIY
j_gene: TRBJ2-4; v_gene: TRBV19; CDR3aa: ASSMGQGKNIQY
j_gene: TRBJ1-2; v_gene: TRBV5-1; CDR3aa: ASSLGTGDGYT
j_gene: TRBJ2-5; v_gene: TRBV24-1; CDR3aa: ATSAGSGREETQY
j_gene: TRBJ1-2; v_gene: TRBV4-3; CDR3aa: ASSQEIGRDVGYT
j_gene: TRBJ2-1; v_gene: TRBV6-6; CDR3aa: ASSYTAANEQF
j_gene: TRBJ2-1; v_gene: TRBV6-2/TRBV6-3; CDR3aa: ASSTTLLVRPYNEQF
j_gene: TRBJ2-4; v_gene: TRBV30; CDR3aa: AWSLPTGGEKNIQY
j_gene: TRBJ2-1; v_gene: TRBV5-1; CDR3aa: ASSTVSGRAGNEQF
j_gene: TRBJ1-5; v_gene: TRBV5-4; CDR3aa: ASSLGGGANQPQH
j_gene: TRBJ1-1; v_gene: TRBV7-2; CDR3aa: ASSSRPGGAQNTEAF
j_gene: TRBJ1-4; v_gene: TRBV3-1/TRBV3-2; CDR3aa: ASSQQGRGNEKLF
j_gene: TRBJ2-7; v_gene: TRBV7-6; CDR3aa: ASSVERGPREQY
j_gene: TRBJ1-2; v_gene: TRBV25-1; CDR3aa: ASSESTGVGGYT
j_gene: TRBJ1-1; v_gene: TRBV5-1; CDR3aa: ASSLGGARNTEAF
j_gene: TRBJ2-7; v_gene: TRBV19; CDR3aa: ATTDPAGTSGRAGQY
j_gene: TRBJ2-2; v_gene: TRBV2; CDR3aa: ASSGQGGNTGELF
j_gene: TRBJ1-1; v_gene: TRBV5-1; CDR3aa: ASSLVRGSNTEAF
j_gene: TRBJ2-4; v_gene: TRBV29-1; CDR3aa: SVEGQSGIQY
j_gene: TRBJ1-1; v_gene: TRBV7-9; CDR3aa: ASSLGEGGRAEAF
j_gene: TRBJ2-1; v_gene: TRBV5-4; CDR3aa: ASSGEERLAYEQF
j_gene: TRBJ2-1; v_gene: TRBV10-3; CDR3aa: AISESGAGTGNEQF
j_gene: TRBJ2-5; v_gene: TRBV6-2/TRBV6-3; CDR3aa: ASSSPSGGQETQY
j_gene: TRBJ2-5; v_gene: TRBV11-2; CDR3aa: ASSSMSGPQETQY
j_gene: TRBJ2-7; v_gene: TRBV9; CDR3aa: ASSVGVAGDSYEQY
j_gene: TRBJ2-3; v_gene: TRBV6-1; CDR3aa: ASSEAGYGGGTDTQY
j_gene: TRBJ1-1; v_gene: TRBV6-5; CDR3aa: ASSPQGPGTEAF
j_gene: TRBJ1-6; v_gene: TRBV5-4; CDR3aa: ASSPGTGGSPLH
j_gene: TRBJ1-6; v_gene: TRBV4-3; CDR3aa: ASSPRGGSNSPLH
j_gene: TRBJ2-7; v_gene: TRBV7-2; CDR3aa: ASSFKTSGSLEQY
j_gene: TRBJ2-1; v_gene: TRBV5-6; CDR3aa: ASSSGTLANNEQF
j_gene: TRBJ2-1; v_gene: TRBV3-1/TRBV3-2; CDR3aa: ASSQVQSYNEQF
j_gene: TRBJ1-2; v_gene: TRBV6-4; CDR3aa: ASSAETGYPYT
j_gene: TRBJ1-5; v_gene: TRBV7-6; CDR3aa: ASSLAESNQPQH
j_gene: TRBJ2-2; v_gene: TRBV24-1; CDR3aa: ATSVSGVHANTGELF
j_gene: TRBJ1-1; v_gene: TRBV30; CDR3aa: AWRQRTGGTEAF
j_gene: TRBJ2-7; v_gene: TRBV25-1; CDR3aa: ASSEYPSGRGGTYEQY